Following are 19 T cell receptor beta chains from one sample sequenced in a study of CD4 and CD8 cells across lung adenocarcinoma regions. One entry per CDR3 protein results from TCRdb running MiXCR on the PCR reads. The table records over 3,500 distinct CDR3 sequences, almost 65% of them present only once. The specimen was CD8+ T cells from the margin of a lung tumor. The origin of the receptors is a female donor with lung adenocarcinoma. The CD4 and CD8 labels of this study may be unreliable.

V and J are TRBV7-2 and TRBJ2-2; tentatively, D is TRBD1 or TRBD2 (6 bases each). V was cut by 4 bases and J by 5 bases, with 14 bases left in between. The CDR3 consists of 15 residues. The germline CDR1 and CDR2 sequences are SGHTA and FQGNSA. The chain's CDR3 is CASSSIRGVTGELFF. The CDR3, as DNA: TGTGCCAGCAGCTCCATAAGGGGGGTAACCGGGGAGCTGTTTTTT.

A word on this clonotype: A read error is likely, as this CDR3 ends without the conserved phenylalanine or tryptophan. The rearrangement uses TRBV12-3 or TRBV12-4 and TRBJ2-7; D remains ambiguous. V was clipped by 4 bases and J by 0 bases, with 13 bases between them. There are 15 residues in the CDR3. In DNA, the CDR3 is TGTGCCAGCAGTTCCTCGAGGCGCCGCTCCTACGAGCAGTACTTA. It translates to CASSSSRRRSYEQYL.

To note about this clonotype: At one of its ends the junction is not consistent with the germline gene, which may arise from a read error. J is TRBJ2-2 and V is TRBV6-4; 12 nucleotides agree with TRBD2. The V gene's germline CDR1 is MRHNA and CDR2 SNTAGT. There are 17 residues in the CDR3. This CDR3 is CASRRASGGANTGELYF. The CDR3 DNA reads TGTGCCAGCAGAAGAGCTAGCGGGGGGGCGAACACCGGGGAGCTGTACTTC.

The chain is built from TRBV7-2 and TRBJ1-1; TRBD1 agrees at 8 bases. This CDR3 contains 15 residues. Germline CDR1 reads SGHTA; CDR2 reads FQGNSA. J gave up 4 bases and V 4 bases, and 8 bases lay outside the gene matches. Here the CDR3 reads CASSSRTGSGTEAFF. The CDR3 bases are TGTGCCAGCAGCTCCCGGACAGGGTCGGGCACTGAAGCTTTCTTT.

This clonotype showed up just a few times. The V gene is TRBV7-2, the J gene TRBJ2-1, with D possibly TRBD2 on 5 matching bases. The germline gives CDR1 SGHTA, CDR2 FQGNSA. Trimming removed 1 base at V and 5 bases at J, with 12 bases between. This CDR3 has 15 amino acids. This CDR3 reads CASSLDRSSHNEQFF. Here the CDR3 DNA reads TGTGCCAGCAGCTTAGACCGGTCTAGCCACAATGAGCAGTTCTTC.

The chain links TRBV11-1 to TRBJ2-5; TRBD1 aligns across 7 bases. The J call is doubtful: the DNA matches TRBJ2-7 better. The CDR3 length is 15 residues. CDR1 SGHAT and CDR2 FQDESV come from the germline V gene (reference sequence). The CDR3 here is CASSLQGVTTYEQYF. The CDR3 DNA sequence: TGTGCCAGCAGCTTACAGGGGGTTACGACATACGAGCAGTACTTC.

V is TRBV6-5 and J is TRBJ2-7; 13 nucleotides align to TRBD2. V was clipped by 4 bases and J by 5 bases; unmatched bases: 5. The V gene's germline CDR1 is MNHEY and CDR2 SVGAGI. The CDR3 has 15 residues. The CDR3, as DNA: TGTGCCAGCAGTTCTGGACTAGCGGGAGAAGACGAGCAGTACTTC. This sequence encodes CASSSGLAGEDEQYF.

The J gene is TRBJ2-5, the V gene TRBV6-5; D is possibly TRBD1 (6 bases). Deletions cut 6 bases from V and 0 bases from J, with 11 bases between. Germline V gene lookup returns CDR1 MNHEY and CDR2 SVGAGI. This CDR3 contains 14 residues. CDR3 nucleotide sequence: TGTGCCAGCAGCTACAGGGAGTACCAAGAGACCCAGTACTTC. The encoded protein is CASSYREYQETQYF.

This clonotype was found a few times. The genes are TRBV6-1 and TRBJ2-1; 8 bases map to TRBD1. Germline V gene sequence: CDR1 MNHNS, CDR2 SASEGT. The CDR3 loop spans 20 amino acids. The junction had 17 bases not matched to a gene; V was cut back by 4 bases and J by 0 bases. CDR3 nucleotide sequence: TGTGCCAGCAGTGCCGACAGGGGACTTCCTACTACCAGCTCCTACAATGAGCAGTTCTTC. This gives the protein CASSADRGLPTTSSYNEQFF.

The V gene is TRBV6-1, the J gene TRBJ2-4; D not certain. Trimming pared 5 bases from V and 0 bases from J, leaving 11 bases between. The CDR3 runs 15 residues. From germline, CDR1 is MNHNS and CDR2 SASEGT. CDR3 protein: CASSLRPSAKNIQYF. The CDR3 DNA reads TGTGCCAGCAGTCTCCGACCTTCAGCCAAAAACATTCAGTACTTC.

In its sample, this clonotype is large (0.1 to 1%). This chain links TRBV4-1 with TRBJ1-2, with 12 bases identical to TRBD1. Trimming took 0 bases from V and 7 from J; bases not matched to a gene: 9. CDR1 is MGHRA and CDR2 is YSYEKL in the germline V gene. The CDR3 has 17 residues. CDR3 protein: CASSQDQGTGGASGYTF. CDR3 bases: TGCGCCAGCAGCCAAGATCAAGGGACAGGGGGCGCGTCTGGCTACACCTTC.

V usage is TRBV5-1 and J usage is TRBJ1-1; D remains unclear. Per the germline V gene, CDR1 is SGHRS and CDR2 is YFSETQ. This CDR3 is 13 amino acids long. Trimming stripped 7 bases from V and 1 base from J, with 11 bases between. The CDR3 DNA reads TGCGCCAGCGGGGTGGGTCCGAACACTGAAGCTTTCTTT. Translated: CASGVGPNTEAFF.

This clonotype qualifies as medium-sized (0.01 to 0.1%). This chain joins TRBV25-1 and TRBJ2-5; TRBD1 might be the D (5 bases). Germline CDR1 reads MGHDK; CDR2 reads SYGVNS. V lost 4 bases and J lost 1, with 13 bases in between. The CDR3 sequence is 15 residues long. The CDR3 sequence: CASSVDLTVQETQYF. CDR3 in DNA: TGTGCCAGCAGTGTAGACCTGACAGTCCAAGAGACCCAGTACTTC.

This chain uses TRBV6-4 with TRBJ2-1; 10 bases match TRBD2. Judging by the DNA end, TRBJ2-3 fits better; the J call may be wrong. Germline values: CDR1 MRHNA, CDR2 SNTAGT. CDR3 length: 16 residues. CDR3 protein: CASAASGGGASDTQYF. DNA of the CDR3: TGTGCCAGCGCGGCTAGCGGGGGCGGTGCGTCAGATACGCAGTATTTT.

There are a few counts of this clonotype. The J gene is TRBJ2-4, the V gene TRBV6-1, with D perhaps TRBD1 (5 bases). The end of the DNA fits TRBJ2-7 better, so the J call may be wrong. CDR3 length: 15 amino acids. The germline gives CDR1 MNHNS, CDR2 SASEGT. The CDR3 DNA follows: TGTGCCAGCAGTGAAGCAGGGGTCGGGTCCTACGAGCAGTACTTC. This gives the protein CASSEAGVGSYEQYF.

This rearrangement joins TRBV3-1 to TRBJ2-4; 7 bases agree with TRBD2. The CDR3 is made up of 17 amino acids. The ends lost 4 bases at V and 13 bases at J; junction bases unmatched: 22. Germline V gene sequence: CDR1 LGHDT, CDR2 YNNKEL (reference sequence). CDR3 residues: CASSPGMGRGAKNTQYF. Here the CDR3 DNA reads TGTGCCAGCAGCCCTGGTATGGGGAGGGGAGCCAAAAATACGCAGTACTTC.

The rearrangement uses TRBV6-1 and TRBJ2-3, with 11 bases matching TRBD2. The CDR3 is 20 amino acids. Germline V CDR1 and CDR2: MNHNS, SASEGT. Trimming cost V 6 bases and J 1 base; bases outside gene matches: 18. CDR3 protein: CASSAPEGSGGVSGTDTQYF. The CDR3 DNA follows: TGTGCCAGCAGCGCCCCGGAGGGTAGCGGGGGGGTTAGCGGCACAGATACGCAGTATTTT.

The rearrangement uses TRBV12-3 or TRBV12-4 and TRBJ2-5, with 8 bases fitting TRBD2. The J call is uncertain, as TRBJ2-7 better fits the DNA end. This CDR3 has 12 residues. This CDR3 reads CASRGGRYEQYF. The CDR3 bases are TGTGCCAGCCGGGGGGGGCGCTACGAGCAGTACTTC.

This clonotype was picked up a small number of times. The chain is built from TRBV6-1 and TRBJ2-1; TRBD2 matches 7 bases. CDR3 size: 16 residues. Germline V gene lookup returns CDR1 MNHNS and CDR2 SASEGT. V lost 4 bases, J lost 0 bases, and 6 bases stayed unmatched. The CDR3 here is CASSATSGTSYNEQFF. CDR3 in DNA: TGTGCCAGCAGTGCAACGAGCGGGACCTCCTACAATGAGCAGTTCTTC.